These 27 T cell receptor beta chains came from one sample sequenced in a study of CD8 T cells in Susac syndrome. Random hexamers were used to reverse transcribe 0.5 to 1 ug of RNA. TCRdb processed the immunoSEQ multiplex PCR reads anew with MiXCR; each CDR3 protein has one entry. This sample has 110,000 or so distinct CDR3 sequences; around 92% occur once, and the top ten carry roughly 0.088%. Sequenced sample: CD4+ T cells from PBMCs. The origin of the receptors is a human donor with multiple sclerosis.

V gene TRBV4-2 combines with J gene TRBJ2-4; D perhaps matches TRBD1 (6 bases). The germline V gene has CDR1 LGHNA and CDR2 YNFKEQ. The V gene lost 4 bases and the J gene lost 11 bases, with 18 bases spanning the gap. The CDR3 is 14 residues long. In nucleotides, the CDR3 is TGTGCCAGCAGCCCAGGGGAGCCCCCATCACTTCAGTACTTC. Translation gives CASSPGEPPSLQYF.

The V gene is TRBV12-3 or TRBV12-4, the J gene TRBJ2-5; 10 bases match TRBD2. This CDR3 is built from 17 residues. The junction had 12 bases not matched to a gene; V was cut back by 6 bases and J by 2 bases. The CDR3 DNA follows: TGTGCCAGCAGCAGACTTGGGACTAGCGATTCTCAAGAGACCCAGTACTTC. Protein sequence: CASSRLGTSDSQETQYF.

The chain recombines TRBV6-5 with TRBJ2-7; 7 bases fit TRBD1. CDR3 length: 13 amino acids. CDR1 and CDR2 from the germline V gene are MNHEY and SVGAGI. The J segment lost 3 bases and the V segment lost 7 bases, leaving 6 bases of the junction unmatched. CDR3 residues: CASTTPGGYEQYF. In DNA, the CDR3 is TGTGCCAGCACTACTCCAGGGGGCTACGAGCAGTACTTC.

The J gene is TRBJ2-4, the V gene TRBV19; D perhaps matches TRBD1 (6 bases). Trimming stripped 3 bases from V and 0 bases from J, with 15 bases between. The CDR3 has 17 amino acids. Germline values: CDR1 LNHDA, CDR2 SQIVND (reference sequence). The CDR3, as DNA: TGTGCCAGTAGTATTGGCACAGGACAGCTAGCCAAAAACATTCAGTACTTC. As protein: CASSIGTGQLAKNIQYF.

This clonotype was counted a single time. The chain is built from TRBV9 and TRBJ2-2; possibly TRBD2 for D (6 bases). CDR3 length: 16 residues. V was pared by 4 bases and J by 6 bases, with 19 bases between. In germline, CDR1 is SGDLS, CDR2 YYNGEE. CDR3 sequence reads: CASSPRDFEGPGELFF. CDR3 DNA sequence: TGTGCCAGCAGCCCACGGGACTTCGAGGGTCCCGGGGAGCTGTTTTTT.

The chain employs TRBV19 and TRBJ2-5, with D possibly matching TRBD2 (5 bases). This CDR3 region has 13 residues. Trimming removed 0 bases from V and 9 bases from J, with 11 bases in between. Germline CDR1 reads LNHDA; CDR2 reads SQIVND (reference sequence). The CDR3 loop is CASSIDSRGAQYF. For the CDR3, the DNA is TGTGCCAGTAGTATAGATTCCCGGGGAGCCCAGTACTTC. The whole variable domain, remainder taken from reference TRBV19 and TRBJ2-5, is DGGITQSPKYLFRKEGQNVTLSCEQNLNHDAMYWYRQDPGQGLRLIYYSQIVNDFQKGDIAEGYSVSREKKESFPLTVTSAQKNPTAFYLCASSIDSRGAQYFGPGTRLLVL.

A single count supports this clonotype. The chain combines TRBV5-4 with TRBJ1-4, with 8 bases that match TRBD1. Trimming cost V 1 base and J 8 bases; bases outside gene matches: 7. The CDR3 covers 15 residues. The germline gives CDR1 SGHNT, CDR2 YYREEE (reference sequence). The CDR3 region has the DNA TGTGCCAGCAGCTTGTACAGCGGGACAGGAGAAAAACTGTTTTTT. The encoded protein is CASSLYSGTGEKLFF.

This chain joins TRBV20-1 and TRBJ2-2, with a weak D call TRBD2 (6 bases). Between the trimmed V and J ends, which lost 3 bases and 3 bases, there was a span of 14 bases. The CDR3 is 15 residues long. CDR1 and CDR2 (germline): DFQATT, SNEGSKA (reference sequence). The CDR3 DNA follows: TGCAGTGCTAGTAGAACTAGCACCGACACCGGGGAGCTGTTTTTT. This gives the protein CSASRTSTDTGELFF.

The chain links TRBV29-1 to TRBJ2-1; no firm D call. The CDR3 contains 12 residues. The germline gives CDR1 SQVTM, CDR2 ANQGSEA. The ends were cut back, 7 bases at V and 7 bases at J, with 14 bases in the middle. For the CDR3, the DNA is TGCAGCGGCCAGCCTACACAGAATGAGCAGTTCTTC. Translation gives CSGQPTQNEQFF.

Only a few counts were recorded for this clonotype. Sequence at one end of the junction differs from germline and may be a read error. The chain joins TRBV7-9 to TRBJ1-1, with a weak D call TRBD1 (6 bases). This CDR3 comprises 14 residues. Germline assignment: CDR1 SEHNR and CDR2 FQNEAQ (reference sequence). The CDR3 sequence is CASTGRGMNTEAFF. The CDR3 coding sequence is TGTGCCAGCACGGGAAGGGGGATGAACACTGAAGCTTTTTTT.

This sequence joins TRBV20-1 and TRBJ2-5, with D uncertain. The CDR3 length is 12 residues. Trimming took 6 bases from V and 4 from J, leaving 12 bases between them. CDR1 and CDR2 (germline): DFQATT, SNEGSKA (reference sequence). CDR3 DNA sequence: TGCAGTGCGGGGTCGTGGGCAGAGACCCAGTACTTC. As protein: CSAGSWAETQYF.

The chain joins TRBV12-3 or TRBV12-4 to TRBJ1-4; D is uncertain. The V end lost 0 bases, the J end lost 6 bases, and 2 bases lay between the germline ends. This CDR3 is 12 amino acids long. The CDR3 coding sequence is TGTGCCAGCAGTTTAGCAGATGAAAAACTGTTTTTT. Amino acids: CASSLADEKLFF.

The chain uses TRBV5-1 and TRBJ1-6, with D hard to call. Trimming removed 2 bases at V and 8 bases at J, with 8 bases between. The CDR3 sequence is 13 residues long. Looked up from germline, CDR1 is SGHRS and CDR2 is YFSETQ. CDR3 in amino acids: CASSFTVDSPLHF. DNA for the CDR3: TGCGCCAGCAGCTTTACTGTGGATTCACCCCTCCACTTT.

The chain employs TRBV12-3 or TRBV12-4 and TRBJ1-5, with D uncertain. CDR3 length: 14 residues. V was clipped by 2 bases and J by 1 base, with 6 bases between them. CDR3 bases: TGTGCCAGCAGTTTACGAGGAAGCAATCAGCCCCAGCATTTT. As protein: CASSLRGSNQPQHF.

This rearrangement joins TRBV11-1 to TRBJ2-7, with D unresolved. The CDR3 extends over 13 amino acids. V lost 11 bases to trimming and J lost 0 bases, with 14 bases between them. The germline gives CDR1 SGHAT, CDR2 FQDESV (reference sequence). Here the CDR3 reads CAVGPGSSYEQYF. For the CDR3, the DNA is TGTGCCGTCGGCCCCGGTAGCTCCTACGAGCAGTACTTC. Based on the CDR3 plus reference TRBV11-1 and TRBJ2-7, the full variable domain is EAEVAQSPRYKITEKSQAVAFWCDPISGHATLYWYRQILGQGPELLVQFQDESVVDDSQLPKDRFSAERLKGVDSTLKIQPAELGDSAMYLCAVGPGSSYEQYFGPGTRLTVT.

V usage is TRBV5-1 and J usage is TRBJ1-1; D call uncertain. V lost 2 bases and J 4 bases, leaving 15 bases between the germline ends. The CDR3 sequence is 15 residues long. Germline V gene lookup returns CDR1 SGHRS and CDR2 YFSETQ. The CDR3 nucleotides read TGCGCCAGCAGCTTAATGCAGGTGGCAGGCACTGAAGCTTTCTTT. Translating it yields CASSLMQVAGTEAFF.

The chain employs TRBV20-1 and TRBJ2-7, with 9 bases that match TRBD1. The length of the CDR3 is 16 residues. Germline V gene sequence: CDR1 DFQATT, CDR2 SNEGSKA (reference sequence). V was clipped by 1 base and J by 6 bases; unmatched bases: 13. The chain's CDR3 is CSARAASGTGRSEQYF. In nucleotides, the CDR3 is TGCAGTGCTAGAGCTGCCTCCGGGACAGGGAGGTCCGAGCAGTACTTC.

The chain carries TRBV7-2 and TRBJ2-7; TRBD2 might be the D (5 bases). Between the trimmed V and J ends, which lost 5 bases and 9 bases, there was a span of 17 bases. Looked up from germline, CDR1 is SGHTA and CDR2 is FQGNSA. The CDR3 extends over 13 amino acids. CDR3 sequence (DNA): TGTGCCAGCAGCATACCGGGATTCCTGTCGCAGTACTTC. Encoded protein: CASSIPGFLSQYF.

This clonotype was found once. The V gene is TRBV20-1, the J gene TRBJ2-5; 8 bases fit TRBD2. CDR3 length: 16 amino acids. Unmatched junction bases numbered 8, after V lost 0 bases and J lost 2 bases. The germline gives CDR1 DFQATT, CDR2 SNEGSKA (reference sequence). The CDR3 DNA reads TGCAGTGCTAGAGATCTCGTCGCGGGGGGTCAAGAGACCCAGTACTTC. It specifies CSARDLVAGGQETQYF.

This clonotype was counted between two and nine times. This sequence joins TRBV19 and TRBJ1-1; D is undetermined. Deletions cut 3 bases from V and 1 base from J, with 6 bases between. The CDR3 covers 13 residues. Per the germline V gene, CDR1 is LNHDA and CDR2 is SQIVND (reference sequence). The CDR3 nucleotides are TGTGCCAGTAGTATTGGTTCGAACACTGAAGCTTTCTTT. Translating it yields CASSIGSNTEAFF.

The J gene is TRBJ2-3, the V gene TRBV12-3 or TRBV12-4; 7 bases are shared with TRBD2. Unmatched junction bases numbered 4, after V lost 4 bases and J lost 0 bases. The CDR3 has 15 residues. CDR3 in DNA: TGTGCCAGCAGTTCAGCGGGGCCAAGCACAGATACGCAGTATTTT. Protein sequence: CASSSAGPSTDTQYF.

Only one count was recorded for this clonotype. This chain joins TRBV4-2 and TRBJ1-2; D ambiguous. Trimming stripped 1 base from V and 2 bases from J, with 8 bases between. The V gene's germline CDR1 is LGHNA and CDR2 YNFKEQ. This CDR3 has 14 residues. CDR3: CASSQVSQNYGYTF. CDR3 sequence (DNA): TGTGCCAGCAGCCAAGTAAGCCAGAACTATGGCTACACCTTC.

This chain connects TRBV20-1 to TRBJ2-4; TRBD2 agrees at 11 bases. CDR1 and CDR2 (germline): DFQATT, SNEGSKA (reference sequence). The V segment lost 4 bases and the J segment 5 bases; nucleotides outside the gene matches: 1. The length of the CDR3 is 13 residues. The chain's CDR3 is CSANSGGENIQYF. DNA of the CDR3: TGCAGTGCTAATAGCGGGGGGGAAAACATTCAGTACTTC.

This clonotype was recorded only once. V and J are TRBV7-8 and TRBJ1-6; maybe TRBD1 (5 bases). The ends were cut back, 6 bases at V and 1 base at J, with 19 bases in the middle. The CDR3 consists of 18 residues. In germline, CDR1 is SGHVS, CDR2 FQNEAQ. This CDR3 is CASSQEAGRRSYNSPLHF. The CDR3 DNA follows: TGTGCCAGCAGTCAAGAAGCAGGGCGTAGGTCCTATAATTCACCCCTCCACTTT. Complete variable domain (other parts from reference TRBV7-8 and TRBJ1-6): GAGVSQSPRYKVAKRGQDVALRCDPISGHVSLFWYQQALGQGPEFLTYFQNEAQLDKSGLPSDRFFAERPEGSVSTLKIQRTQQEDSAVYLCASSQEAGRRSYNSPLHFGNGTRLTVT.

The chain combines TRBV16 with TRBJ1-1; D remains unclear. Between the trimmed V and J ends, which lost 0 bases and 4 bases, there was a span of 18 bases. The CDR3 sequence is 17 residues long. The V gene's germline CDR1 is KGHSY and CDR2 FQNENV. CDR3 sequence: CASSQSLAPIVRTEAFF. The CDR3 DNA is TGTGCCAGCAGCCAATCTCTGGCCCCAATTGTCCGCACTGAAGCTTTCTTT.

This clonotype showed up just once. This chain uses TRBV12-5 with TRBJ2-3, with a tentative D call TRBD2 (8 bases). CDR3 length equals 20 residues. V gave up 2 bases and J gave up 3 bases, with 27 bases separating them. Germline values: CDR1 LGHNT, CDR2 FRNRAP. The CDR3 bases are TGTGCTAGTGGTTTGACTGCCCTCCGGGCGGGGGGCAGGGGGACAGATACGCAGTATTTT. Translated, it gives CASGLTALRAGGRGTDTQYF.

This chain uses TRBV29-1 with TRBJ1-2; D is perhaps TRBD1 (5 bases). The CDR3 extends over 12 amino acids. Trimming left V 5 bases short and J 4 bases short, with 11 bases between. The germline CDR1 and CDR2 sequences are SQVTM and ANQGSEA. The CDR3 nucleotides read TGCAGCGTTCCGCAGGGTAGCTATGGCTACACCTTC. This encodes CSVPQGSYGYTF.